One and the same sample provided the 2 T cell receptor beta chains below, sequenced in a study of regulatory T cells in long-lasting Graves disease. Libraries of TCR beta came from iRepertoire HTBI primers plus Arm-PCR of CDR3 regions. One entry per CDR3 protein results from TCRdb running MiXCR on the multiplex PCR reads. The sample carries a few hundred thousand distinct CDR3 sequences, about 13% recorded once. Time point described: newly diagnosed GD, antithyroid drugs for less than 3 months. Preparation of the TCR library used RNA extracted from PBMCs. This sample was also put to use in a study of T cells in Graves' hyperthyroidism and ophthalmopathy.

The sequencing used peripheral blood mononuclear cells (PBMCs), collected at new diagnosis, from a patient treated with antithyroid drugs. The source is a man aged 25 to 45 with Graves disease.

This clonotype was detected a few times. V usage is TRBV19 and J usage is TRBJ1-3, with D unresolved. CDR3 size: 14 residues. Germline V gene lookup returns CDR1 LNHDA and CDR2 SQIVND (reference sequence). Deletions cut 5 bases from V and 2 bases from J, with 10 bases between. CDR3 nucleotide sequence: TGTGCCAGTAGTTCCAGCCCCACTGGAAACACCATATATTTT. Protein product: CASSSSPTGNTIYF.

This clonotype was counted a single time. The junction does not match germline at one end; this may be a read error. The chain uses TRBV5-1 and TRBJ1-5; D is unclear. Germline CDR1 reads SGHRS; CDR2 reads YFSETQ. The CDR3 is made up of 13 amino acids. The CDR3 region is CASSQNRGVPQHF. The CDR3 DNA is TGTGCCAGCAGCCAAAACCGGGGAGTGCCCCAGCATTTT.